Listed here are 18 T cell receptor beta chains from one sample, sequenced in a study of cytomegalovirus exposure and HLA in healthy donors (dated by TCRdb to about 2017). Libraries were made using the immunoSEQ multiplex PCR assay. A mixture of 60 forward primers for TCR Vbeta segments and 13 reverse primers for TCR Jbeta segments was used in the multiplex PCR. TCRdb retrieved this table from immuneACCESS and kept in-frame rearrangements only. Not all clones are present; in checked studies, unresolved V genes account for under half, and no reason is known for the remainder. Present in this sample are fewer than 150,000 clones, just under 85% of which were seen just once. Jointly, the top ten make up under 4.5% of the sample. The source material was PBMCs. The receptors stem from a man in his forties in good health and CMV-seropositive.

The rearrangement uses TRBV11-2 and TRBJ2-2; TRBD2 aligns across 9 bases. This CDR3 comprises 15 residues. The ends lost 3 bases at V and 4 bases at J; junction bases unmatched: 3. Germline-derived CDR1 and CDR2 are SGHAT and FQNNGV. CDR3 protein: CASSFLAGITGELFF. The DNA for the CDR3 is TGTGCCAGCAGCTTTCTAGCGGGAATCACCGGGGAGCTGTTTTTT.

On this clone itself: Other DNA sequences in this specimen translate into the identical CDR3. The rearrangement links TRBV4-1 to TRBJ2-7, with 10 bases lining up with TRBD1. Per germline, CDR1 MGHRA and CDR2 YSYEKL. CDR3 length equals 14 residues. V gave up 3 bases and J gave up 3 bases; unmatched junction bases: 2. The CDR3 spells CASSHRTGGYEQYF. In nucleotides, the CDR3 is TGCGCCAGCAGCCACCGGACAGGGGGCTACGAGCAGTACTTC.

CDR3 bases: TGTGCCAGCAGCCCATTCGCGCAGGGACAAAACTATGGCTACACCTTC. Its protein is CASSPFAQGQNYGYTF. The chain employs TRBV11-2 and TRBJ1-2; TRBD1 might be the D (6 bases). The germline V and J ends were trimmed by 5 bases and 2 bases, with 18 bases remaining between them. The CDR3 has 16 residues. Germline assignment: CDR1 SGHAT and CDR2 FQNNGV.

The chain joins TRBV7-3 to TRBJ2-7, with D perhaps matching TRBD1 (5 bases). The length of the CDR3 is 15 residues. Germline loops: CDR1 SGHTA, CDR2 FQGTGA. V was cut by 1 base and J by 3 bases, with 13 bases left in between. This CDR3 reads CASSLIAGPFYEQYF. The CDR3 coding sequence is TGTGCCAGCAGCTTAATCGCAGGGCCTTTCTACGAGCAGTACTTC. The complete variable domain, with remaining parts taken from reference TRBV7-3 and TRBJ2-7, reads GAGVSQTPSNKVTEKGKYVELRCDPISGHTALYWYRQSLGQGPEFLIYFQGTGAADDSGLPNDRFFAVRPEGSVSTLKIQRTERGDSAVYLCASSLIAGPFYEQYFGPGTRLTVT.

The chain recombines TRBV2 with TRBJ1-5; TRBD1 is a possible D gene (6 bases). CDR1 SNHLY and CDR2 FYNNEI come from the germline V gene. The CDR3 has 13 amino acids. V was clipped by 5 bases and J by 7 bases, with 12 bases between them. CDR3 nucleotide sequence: TGTGCCAGCAGTCGCCCCCAGGGGCAGCCCCAGCATTTT. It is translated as CASSRPQGQPQHF.

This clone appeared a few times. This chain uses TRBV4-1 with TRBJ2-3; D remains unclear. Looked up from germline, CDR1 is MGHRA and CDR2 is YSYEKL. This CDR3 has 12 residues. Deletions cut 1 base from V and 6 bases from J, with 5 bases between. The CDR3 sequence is CASSQVYDTQYF. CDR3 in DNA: TGCGCCAGCAGCCAAGTATATGATACGCAGTATTTT.

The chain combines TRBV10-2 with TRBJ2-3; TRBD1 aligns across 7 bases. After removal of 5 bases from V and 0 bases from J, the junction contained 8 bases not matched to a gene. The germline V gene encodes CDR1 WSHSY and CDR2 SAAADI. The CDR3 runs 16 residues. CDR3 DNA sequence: TGCGCCAGCAGTCCAAAGACAGGGCCTAGCACAGATACGCAGTATTTT. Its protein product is CASSPKTGPSTDTQYF.

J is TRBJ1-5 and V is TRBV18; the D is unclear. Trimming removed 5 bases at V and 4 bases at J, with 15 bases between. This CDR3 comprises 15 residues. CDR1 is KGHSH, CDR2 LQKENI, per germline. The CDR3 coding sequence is TGTGCCAGCTCAGGATATAACAGAGCAAATCAGCCCCAGCATTTT. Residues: CASSGYNRANQPQHF.

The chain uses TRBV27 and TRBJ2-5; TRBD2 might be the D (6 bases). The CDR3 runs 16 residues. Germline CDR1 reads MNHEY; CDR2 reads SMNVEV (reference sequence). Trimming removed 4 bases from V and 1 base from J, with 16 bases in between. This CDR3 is CASSYRRAGSQETQYF. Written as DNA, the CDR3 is TGTGCCAGCAGTTATCGGCGGGCGGGGTCCCAAGAGACCCAGTACTTC.

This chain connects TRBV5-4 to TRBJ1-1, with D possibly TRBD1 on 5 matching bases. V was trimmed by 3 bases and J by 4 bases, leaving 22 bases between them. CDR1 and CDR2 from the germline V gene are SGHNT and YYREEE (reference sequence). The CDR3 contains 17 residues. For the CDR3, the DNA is TGTGCCAGCAGCTGGGGTGGGGCCCAAGGGATTTCCACTGAAGCTTTCTTT. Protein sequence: CASSWGGAQGISTEAFF.

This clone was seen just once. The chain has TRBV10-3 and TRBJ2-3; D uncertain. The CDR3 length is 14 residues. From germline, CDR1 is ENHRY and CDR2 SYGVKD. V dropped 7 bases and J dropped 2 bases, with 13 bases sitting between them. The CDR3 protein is CAINPGQTTDTQYF. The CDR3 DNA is TGTGCCATCAACCCTGGGCAGACCACAGATACGCAGTATTTT.

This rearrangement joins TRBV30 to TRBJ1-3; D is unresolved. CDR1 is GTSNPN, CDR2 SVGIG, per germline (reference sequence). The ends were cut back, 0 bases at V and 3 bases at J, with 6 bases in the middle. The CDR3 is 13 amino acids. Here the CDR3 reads CAWSVTGGNTIYF. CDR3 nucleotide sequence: TGTGCCTGGAGTGTAACGGGTGGAAACACCATATATTTT.

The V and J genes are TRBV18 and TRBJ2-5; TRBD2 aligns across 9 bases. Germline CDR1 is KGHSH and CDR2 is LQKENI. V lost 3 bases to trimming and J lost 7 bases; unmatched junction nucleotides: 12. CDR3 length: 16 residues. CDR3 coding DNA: TGTGCCAGCTCACCCGATTTAGCGGGGGCCCCGGGGACCCAGTACTTC. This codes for CASSPDLAGAPGTQYF.

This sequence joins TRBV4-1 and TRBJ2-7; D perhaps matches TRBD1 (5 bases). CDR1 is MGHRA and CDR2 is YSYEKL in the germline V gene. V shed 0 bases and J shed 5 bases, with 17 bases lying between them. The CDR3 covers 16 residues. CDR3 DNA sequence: TGCGCCAGCAGCCAAGATGCGGACATGTTTTCCGACGAGCAGTACTTC. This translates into CASSQDADMFSDEQYF.

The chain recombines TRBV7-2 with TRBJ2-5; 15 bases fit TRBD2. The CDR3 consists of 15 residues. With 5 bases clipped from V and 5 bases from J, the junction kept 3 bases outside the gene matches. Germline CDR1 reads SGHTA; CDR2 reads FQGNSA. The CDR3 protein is CASSPGTSGGETQYF. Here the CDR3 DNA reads TGTGCCAGCAGCCCCGGGACTAGCGGGGGGGAGACCCAGTACTTC.

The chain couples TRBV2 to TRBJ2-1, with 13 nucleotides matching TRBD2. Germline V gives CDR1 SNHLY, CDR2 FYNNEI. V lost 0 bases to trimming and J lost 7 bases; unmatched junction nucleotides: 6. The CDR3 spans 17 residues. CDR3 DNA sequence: TGTGCCAGCAGTGAAGCCTTACTAGCGGGAGGGCCGAATGAGCAGTTCTTC. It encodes CASSEALLAGGPNEQFF.

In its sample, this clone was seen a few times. In nucleotides, the CDR3 is TGTGCCAGCAGTCATGCAGCGGGTTTACAAGAGACCCAGTACTTC. This codes for CASSHAAGLQETQYF. The rearrangement uses TRBV2 and TRBJ2-5, with D maybe TRBD2 (6 bases). CDR1 is SNHLY and CDR2 is FYNNEI in the germline V gene. Trimming shortened V by 5 bases and J by 2 bases, and 15 bases separated the two germline ends. The length of the CDR3 is 15 residues.

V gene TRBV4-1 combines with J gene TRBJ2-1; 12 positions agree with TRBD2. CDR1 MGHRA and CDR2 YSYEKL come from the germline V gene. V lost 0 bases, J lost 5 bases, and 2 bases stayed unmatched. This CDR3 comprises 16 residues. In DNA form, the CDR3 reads TGCGCCAGCAGCCAAGAGGGACTAGCGGGTAACAATGAGCAGTTCTTC. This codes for CASSQEGLAGNNEQFF.